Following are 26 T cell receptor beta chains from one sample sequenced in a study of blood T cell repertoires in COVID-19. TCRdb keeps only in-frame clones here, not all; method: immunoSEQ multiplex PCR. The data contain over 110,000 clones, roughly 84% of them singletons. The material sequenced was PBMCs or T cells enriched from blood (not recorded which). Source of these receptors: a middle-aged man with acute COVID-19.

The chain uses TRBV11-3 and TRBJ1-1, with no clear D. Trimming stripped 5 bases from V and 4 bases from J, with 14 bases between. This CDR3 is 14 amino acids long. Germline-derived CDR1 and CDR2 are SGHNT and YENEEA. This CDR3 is CASSREGAGTEAFF. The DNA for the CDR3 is TGTGCCAGCAGCCGGGAGGGAGCTGGCACTGAAGCTTTCTTT.

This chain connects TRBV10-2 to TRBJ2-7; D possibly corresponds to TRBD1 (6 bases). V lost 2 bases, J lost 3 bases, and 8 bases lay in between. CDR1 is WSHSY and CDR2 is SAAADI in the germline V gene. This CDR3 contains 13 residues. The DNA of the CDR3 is TGCGCCAGCAGTGAGACAGGGATCTACGAGCAGTACTTC. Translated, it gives CASSETGIYEQYF.

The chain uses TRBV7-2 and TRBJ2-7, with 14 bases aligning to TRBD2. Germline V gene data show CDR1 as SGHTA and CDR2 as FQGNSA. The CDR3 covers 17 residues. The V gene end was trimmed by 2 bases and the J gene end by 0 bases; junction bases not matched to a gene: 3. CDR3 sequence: CASSLRGTSGSSYEQYF. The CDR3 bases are TGTGCCAGCAGCTTAAGGGGGACTAGCGGGAGCTCCTACGAGCAGTACTTC.

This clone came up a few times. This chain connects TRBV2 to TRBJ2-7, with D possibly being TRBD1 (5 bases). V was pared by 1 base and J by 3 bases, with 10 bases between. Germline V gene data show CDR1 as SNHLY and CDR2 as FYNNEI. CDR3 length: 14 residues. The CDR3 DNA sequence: TGTGCCAGCAGTGAAGAAATGGGGCTCTACGAGCAGTACTTC. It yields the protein CASSEEMGLYEQYF.

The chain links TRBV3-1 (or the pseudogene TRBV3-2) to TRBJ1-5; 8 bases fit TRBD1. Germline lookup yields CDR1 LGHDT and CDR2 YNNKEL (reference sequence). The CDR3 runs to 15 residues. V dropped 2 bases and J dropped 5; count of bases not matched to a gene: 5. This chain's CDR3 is CASSQNDRGDQPQHF. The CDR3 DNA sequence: TGTGCCAGCAGCCAAAACGACAGGGGTGATCAGCCCCAGCATTTT.

The CDR3 coding sequence is TGTGCCAGCAGCGTTTCGGTAGGAGGCACAGATACGCAGTATTTT. Protein product: CASSVSVGGTDTQYF. This chain uses TRBV9 with TRBJ2-3; D call uncertain. Trimming shortened V by 2 bases and J by 1 base, and 11 bases separated the two germline ends. The CDR3 has 15 residues. Germline V CDR1 and CDR2: SGDLS, YYNGEE.

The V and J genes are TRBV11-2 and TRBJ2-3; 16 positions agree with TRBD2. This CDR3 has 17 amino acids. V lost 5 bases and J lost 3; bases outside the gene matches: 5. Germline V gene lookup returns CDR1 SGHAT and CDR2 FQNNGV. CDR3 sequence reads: CASSLGTSGGATDTQYF. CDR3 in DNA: TGTGCCAGCAGCCTCGGGACTAGCGGGGGGGCAACAGATACGCAGTATTTT. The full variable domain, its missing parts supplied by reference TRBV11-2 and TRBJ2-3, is EAGVAQSPRYKIIEKRQSVAFWCNPISGHATLYWYQQILGQGPKLLIQFQNNGVVDDSQLPKDRFSAERLKGVDSTLKIQPAKLEDSAVYLCASSLGTSGGATDTQYFGPGTRLTVL.

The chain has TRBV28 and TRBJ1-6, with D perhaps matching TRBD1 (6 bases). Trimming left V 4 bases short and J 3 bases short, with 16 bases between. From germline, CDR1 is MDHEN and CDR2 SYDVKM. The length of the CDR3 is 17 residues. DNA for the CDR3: TGTGCCAGCAGTTCCCCACCGTGGACAGACTATAATTCACCCCTCCACTTT. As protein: CASSSPPWTDYNSPLHF.

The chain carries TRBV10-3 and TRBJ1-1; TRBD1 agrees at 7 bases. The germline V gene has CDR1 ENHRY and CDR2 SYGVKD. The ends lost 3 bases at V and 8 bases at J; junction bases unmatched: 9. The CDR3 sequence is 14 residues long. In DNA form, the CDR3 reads TGTGCCATCAGTGACAGACAGGGTTCCAGCGAAGCTTTCTTT. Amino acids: CAISDRQGSSEAFF.

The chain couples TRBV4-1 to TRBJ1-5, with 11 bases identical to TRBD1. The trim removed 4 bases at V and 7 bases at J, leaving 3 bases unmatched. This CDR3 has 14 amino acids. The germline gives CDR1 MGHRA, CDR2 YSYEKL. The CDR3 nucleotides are TGCGCCAGCAGCCGCGGGACAGGGGGGCAGCCCCAGCATTTT. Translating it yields CASSRGTGGQPQHF.

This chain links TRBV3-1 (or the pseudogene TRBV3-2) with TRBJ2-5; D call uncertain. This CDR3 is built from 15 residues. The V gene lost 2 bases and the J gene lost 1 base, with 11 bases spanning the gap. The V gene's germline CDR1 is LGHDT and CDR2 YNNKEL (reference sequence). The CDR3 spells CASSQLNRFQETQYF. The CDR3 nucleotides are TGTGCCAGCAGCCAACTAAACAGATTCCAAGAGACCCAGTACTTC.

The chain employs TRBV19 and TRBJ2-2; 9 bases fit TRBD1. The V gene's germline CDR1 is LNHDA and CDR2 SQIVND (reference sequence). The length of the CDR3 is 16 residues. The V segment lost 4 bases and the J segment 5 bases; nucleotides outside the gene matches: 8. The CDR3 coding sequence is TGTGCCAGTAGTAGGGTACCGGGACAGGGTACCGGGGAGCTGTTTTTT. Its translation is CASSRVPGQGTGELFF.

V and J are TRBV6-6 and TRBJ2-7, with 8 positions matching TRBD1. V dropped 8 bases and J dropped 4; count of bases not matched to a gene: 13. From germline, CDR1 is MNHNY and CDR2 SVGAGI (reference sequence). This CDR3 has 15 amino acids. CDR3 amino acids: CASGPQRQGRYEQYF. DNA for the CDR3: TGTGCCAGCGGGCCCCAGCGACAGGGGAGATACGAGCAGTACTTC.

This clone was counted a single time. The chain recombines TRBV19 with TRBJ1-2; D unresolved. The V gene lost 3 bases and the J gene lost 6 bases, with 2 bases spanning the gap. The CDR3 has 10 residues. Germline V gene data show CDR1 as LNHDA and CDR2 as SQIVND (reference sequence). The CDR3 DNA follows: TGTGCCAGTAGTATCAATGGCTACACCTTC. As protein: CASSINGYTF.

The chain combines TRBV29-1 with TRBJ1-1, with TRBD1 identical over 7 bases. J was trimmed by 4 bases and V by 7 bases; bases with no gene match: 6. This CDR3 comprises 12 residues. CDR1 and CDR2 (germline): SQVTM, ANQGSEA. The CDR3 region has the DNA TGCAGCGCTAAACAGGGGAGCACTGAAGCTTTCTTT. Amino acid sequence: CSAKQGSTEAFF.

Here the CDR3 reads CASSPDGTGTGGYTF. CDR3 in DNA: TGTGCCAGCAGTCCAGATGGGACAGGGACCGGTGGCTACACCTTC. The V call is TRBV27, the J call TRBJ1-2, with TRBD1 matching over 9 bases. The CDR3 length is 15 residues. Germline CDR1 is MNHEY and CDR2 is SMNVEV (reference sequence). The V and J ends lost 5 bases and 7 bases, in that order; junction bases with no gene match: 11.

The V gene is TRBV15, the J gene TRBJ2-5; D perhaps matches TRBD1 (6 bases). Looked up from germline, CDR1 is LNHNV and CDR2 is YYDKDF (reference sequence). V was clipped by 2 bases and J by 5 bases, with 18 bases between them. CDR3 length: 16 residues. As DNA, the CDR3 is TGTGCCACCAGCAGACTACAGGGCCCGGGTGGGGAGACCCAGTACTTC. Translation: CATSRLQGPGGETQYF.

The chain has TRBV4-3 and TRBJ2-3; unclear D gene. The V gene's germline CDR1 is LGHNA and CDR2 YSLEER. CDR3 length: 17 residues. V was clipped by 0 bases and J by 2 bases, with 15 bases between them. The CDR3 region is CASSQDKDSSFTDTQYF. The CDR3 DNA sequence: TGCGCCAGCAGCCAAGATAAAGATAGCTCCTTCACAGATACGCAGTATTTT.

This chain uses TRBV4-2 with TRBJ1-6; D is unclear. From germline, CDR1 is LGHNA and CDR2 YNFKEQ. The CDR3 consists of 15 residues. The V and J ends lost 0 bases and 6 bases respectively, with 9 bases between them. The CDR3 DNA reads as TGTGCCAGCAGCCAAGATTTCCGGGTTAATTCACCCCTCCACTTT. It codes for CASSQDFRVNSPLHF.

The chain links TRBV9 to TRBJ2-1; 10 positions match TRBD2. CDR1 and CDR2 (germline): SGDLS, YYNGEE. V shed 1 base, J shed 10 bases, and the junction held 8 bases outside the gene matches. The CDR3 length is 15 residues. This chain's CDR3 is CASSVRTSGTGEQFF. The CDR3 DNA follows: TGTGCCAGCAGCGTACGCACTAGCGGGACGGGAGAGCAGTTCTTC.

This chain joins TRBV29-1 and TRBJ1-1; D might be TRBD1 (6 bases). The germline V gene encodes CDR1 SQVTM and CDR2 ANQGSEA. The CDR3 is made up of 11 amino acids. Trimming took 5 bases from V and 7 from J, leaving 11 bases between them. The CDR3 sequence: CSVNRASEAFF. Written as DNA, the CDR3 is TGCAGCGTTAACAGGGCCAGTGAAGCTTTCTTT. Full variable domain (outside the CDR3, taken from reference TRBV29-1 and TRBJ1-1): SAVISQKPSRDICQRGTSLTIQCQVDSQVTMMFWYRQQPGQSLTLIATANQGSEATYESGFVIDKFPISRPNLTFSTLTVSNMSPEDSSIYLCSVNRASEAFFGQGTRLTVV.

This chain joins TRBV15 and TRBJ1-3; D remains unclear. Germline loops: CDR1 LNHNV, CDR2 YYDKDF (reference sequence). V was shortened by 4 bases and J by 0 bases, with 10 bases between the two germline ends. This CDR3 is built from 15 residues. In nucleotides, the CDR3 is TGTGCCACCAGCACCTCCGGGATCTCTGGAAACACCATATATTTT. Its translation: CATSTSGISGNTIYF.

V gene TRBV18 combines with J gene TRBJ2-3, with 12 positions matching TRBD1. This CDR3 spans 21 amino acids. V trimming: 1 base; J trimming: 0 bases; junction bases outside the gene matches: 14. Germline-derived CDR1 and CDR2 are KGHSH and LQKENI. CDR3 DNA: TGTGCCAGCTCACCACACCAGACCGGGACAGGGGGCGCCTCTAGCACAGATACGCAGTATTTT. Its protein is CASSPHQTGTGGASSTDTQYF.

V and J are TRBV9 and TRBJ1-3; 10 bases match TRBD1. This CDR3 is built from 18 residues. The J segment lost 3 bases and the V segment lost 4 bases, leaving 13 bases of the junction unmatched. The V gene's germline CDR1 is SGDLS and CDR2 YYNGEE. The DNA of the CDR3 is TGTGCCAGCAGCTCCCAACCGACAGGGGGCGCGGGTGGAAACACCATATATTTT. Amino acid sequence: CASSSQPTGGAGGNTIYF.

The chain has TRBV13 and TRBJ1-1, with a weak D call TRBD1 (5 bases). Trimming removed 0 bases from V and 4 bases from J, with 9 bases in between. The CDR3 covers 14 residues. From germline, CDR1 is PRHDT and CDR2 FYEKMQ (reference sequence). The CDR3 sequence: CASSLGRRGTEAFF. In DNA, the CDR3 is TGTGCCAGCAGCTTAGGCCGGAGGGGCACTGAAGCTTTCTTT.

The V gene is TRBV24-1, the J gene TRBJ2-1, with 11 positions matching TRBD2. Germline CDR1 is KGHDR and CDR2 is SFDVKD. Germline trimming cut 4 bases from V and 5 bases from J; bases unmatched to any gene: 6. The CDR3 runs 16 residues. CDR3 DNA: TGTGCCACCAGTGACTCCGGGACTAGCGGAAACAATGAGCAGTTCTTC. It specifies CATSDSGTSGNNEQFF.